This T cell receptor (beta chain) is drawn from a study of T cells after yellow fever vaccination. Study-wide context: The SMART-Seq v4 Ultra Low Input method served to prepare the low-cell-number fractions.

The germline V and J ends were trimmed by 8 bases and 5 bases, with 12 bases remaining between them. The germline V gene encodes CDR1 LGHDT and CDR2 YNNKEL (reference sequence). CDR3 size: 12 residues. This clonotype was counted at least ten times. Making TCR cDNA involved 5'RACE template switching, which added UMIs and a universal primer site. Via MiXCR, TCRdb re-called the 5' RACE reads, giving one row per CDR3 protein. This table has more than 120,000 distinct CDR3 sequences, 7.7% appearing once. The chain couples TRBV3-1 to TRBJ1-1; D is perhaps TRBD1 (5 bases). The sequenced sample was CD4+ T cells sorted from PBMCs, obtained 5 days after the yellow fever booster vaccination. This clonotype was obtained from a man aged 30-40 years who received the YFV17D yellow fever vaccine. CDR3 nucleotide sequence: TGTGCCAGCCGCGCGGGGGGGACTGAAGCTTTCTTT. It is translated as CASRAGGTEAFF.